What follows are 18 T cell receptor beta chains derived from one specimen sequenced in a study of technical replicates of blood from several donors. TCRdb keeps only in-frame clones here, not all; method: immunoSEQ multiplex PCR. The sample has some 80,000 clones, roughly 94% seen once. Sample: T cells isolated from PBMCs. These receptors all stem from a human donor in good health.

The chain has TRBV5-4 and TRBJ2-3; TRBD2 matches 9 bases. The J segment lost 5 bases and the V segment lost 4 bases, leaving 5 bases of the junction unmatched. Germline values: CDR1 SGHNT, CDR2 YYREEE (reference sequence). The CDR3 runs 14 residues. CDR3 in amino acids: CASSPAGGLDTQYF. CDR3 sequence (DNA): TGTGCCAGCAGCCCAGCGGGAGGACTAGATACGCAGTATTTT.

The gene calls are TRBV19 and TRBJ1-1, with a possible D match to TRBD1 (5 bases). Germline V lookup: CDR1 LNHDA, CDR2 SQIVND (reference sequence). This CDR3 comprises 15 residues. V lost 4 bases, J lost 1 base, and 13 bases lay in between. CDR3: CASSTTARPNTEAFF. As DNA, the CDR3 is TGTGCCAGTAGTACGACAGCAAGACCGAACACTGAAGCTTTCTTT.

The chain is built from TRBV6-4 and TRBJ2-7; TRBD2 aligns across 10 bases. The CDR3 loop spans 16 amino acids. Germline V gives CDR1 MRHNA, CDR2 SNTAGT. V was clipped by 3 bases and J by 3 bases; unmatched bases: 8. The CDR3 here is CASSDHASGSFYEQYF. The CDR3 DNA sequence: TGTGCCAGCAGTGATCATGCTAGCGGGAGTTTCTACGAGCAGTACTTC.

This sequence joins TRBV7-2 and TRBJ2-3; 11 bases match TRBD2. Germline assignment: CDR1 SGHTA and CDR2 FQGNSA. V shed 5 bases, J shed 3 bases, and the junction held 10 bases outside the gene matches. The CDR3 is made up of 17 amino acids. Here the CDR3 DNA reads TGTGCCAGCAGCCGTCCCACTAGCGGGAGATTTACAGATACGCAGTATTTT. This codes for CASSRPTSGRFTDTQYF.

The chain is built from TRBV11-2 and TRBJ2-7, with D perhaps matching TRBD1 (6 bases). The length of the CDR3 is 12 residues. Germline CDR1 is SGHAT and CDR2 is FQNNGV. Between the trimmed V and J ends, which lost 6 bases and 7 bases, there was a span of 13 bases. The CDR3 DNA reads TGTGCCAGCAGTACAGGGAGTGGGGAGCAGTACTTC. Translating it yields CASSTGSGEQYF.

This clone was picked up a small number of times. V usage is TRBV5-1 and J usage is TRBJ2-7; a weak D match, TRBD2 (8 bases). V lost 5 bases and J lost 0, with 15 bases in between. Per germline, CDR1 SGHRS and CDR2 YFSETQ. The length of the CDR3 is 15 residues. The CDR3 coding sequence is TGCGCCAGCAGTGAACAGGGGACTAGCTCCTACGAGCAGTACTTC. Protein sequence: CASSEQGTSSYEQYF.

The V and J genes are TRBV15 and TRBJ1-1; D not certain. CDR1 and CDR2 (germline): LNHNV, YYDKDF (reference sequence). The CDR3 length is 14 residues. Trimming cost V 6 bases and J 1 base, with 12 bases left between them. The CDR3 sequence: CATSYSSGNTEAFF. The DNA for the CDR3 is TGTGCCACCAGTTATTCTTCCGGGAACACTGAAGCTTTCTTT.

The chain combines TRBV11-2 with TRBJ2-7; D perhaps matches TRBD2 (6 bases). Trimming pared 5 bases from V and 11 bases from J, leaving 16 bases between. Germline values: CDR1 SGHAT, CDR2 FQNNGV. The CDR3 extends over 12 amino acids. Here the CDR3 reads CASSQFGGLEYF. The CDR3 DNA reads as TGTGCCAGCAGCCAGTTCGGGGGTTTGGAGTACTTC.

The chain couples TRBV6-5 to TRBJ2-1, with D perhaps matching TRBD2 (5 bases). CDR1 is MNHEY and CDR2 is SVGAGI in the germline V gene. Between the trimmed V and J ends, which lost 2 bases and 0 bases, there was a span of 5 bases. The length of the CDR3 is 14 residues. The CDR3, as DNA: TGTGCCAGCAGTTACGGGAGCTCCTACAATGAGCAGTTCTTC. Protein product: CASSYGSSYNEQFF.

V usage is TRBV7-9 and J usage is TRBJ2-1; tentatively, D is TRBD1 (6 bases). The CDR3 is 13 residues long. The ends were cut back, 3 bases at V and 10 bases at J, with 13 bases in the middle. Per germline, CDR1 SEHNR and CDR2 FQNEAQ (reference sequence). CDR3 nucleotides: TGTGCCAGCAGCTTCCTAACAGGGAAAGAGCAGTTCTTC. Its protein is CASSFLTGKEQFF.

In its sample, this clone was seen a few times. The V call is TRBV29-1, the J call TRBJ1-1; D is unresolved. This CDR3 has 13 amino acids. With 5 bases removed from V and 0 bases from J, the gap between germline ends came to 10 bases. Germline CDR1 reads SQVTM; CDR2 reads ANQGSEA. The CDR3 sequence: CSVPSVLNTEAFF. In DNA form, the CDR3 reads TGCAGCGTTCCCAGCGTCCTGAACACTGAAGCTTTCTTT.

This clone was observed a single time. One end of the junction fails to match germline, which may point to a read error. The chain uses TRBV19 and TRBJ2-7, with 11 bases identical to TRBD1. The CDR3 covers 15 residues. The germline V gene has CDR1 LNHDA and CDR2 SQIVND (reference sequence). In nucleotides, the CDR3 is TGCGCCAGTAGTATAAGCGGACAGGGGGCCGGCGAGCAGTACTTC. Translated, it gives CASSISGQGAGEQYF.

The rearrangement links TRBV27 to TRBJ2-3; 14 bases align to TRBD2. From germline, CDR1 is MNHEY and CDR2 SMNVEV (reference sequence). J lost 4 bases, V lost 3 bases, and 3 bases had no gene match. CDR3 length equals 16 residues. The CDR3 region has the DNA TGTGCCAGCAGTTTGGGACTAGCGGGAGTACCAGATACGCAGTATTTT. Translated, it gives CASSLGLAGVPDTQYF.

The chain couples TRBV5-4 to TRBJ1-1; no reliable D call. This CDR3 is 15 amino acids long. V was trimmed by 0 bases and J by 1 base, leaving 10 bases between them. Germline assignment: CDR1 SGHNT and CDR2 YYREEE (reference sequence). CDR3 loop: CASSLDQRANTEAFF. CDR3 in DNA: TGTGCCAGCAGCTTGGACCAAAGAGCGAACACTGAAGCTTTCTTT.

This clone was observed a single time. The chain combines TRBV2 with TRBJ1-1; the D is unclear. Trimming pared 4 bases from V and 4 bases from J, leaving 13 bases between. This CDR3 is 14 amino acids long. Germline V gene data show CDR1 as SNHLY and CDR2 as FYNNEI. DNA for the CDR3: TGTGCCAGCAGTGCATCGGAGACTAGCACTGAAGCTTTCTTT. Translating gives CASSASETSTEAFF.

This sequence joins TRBV27 and TRBJ2-7; tentatively, D is TRBD1 (5 bases). Germline V CDR1 and CDR2: MNHEY, SMNVEV (reference sequence). The V end was cut by 2 bases, the J end by 5 bases, with 16 bases between. The CDR3 is 15 amino acids. CDR3 sequence (DNA): TGTGCCAGCAGTTTAAGTTTCAGCAGGGAAGACGAGCAGTACTTC. Amino acids: CASSLSFSREDEQYF.

V is TRBV28 and J is TRBJ2-1; tentatively, D is TRBD2 (5 bases). With 4 bases removed from V and 8 bases from J, the gap between germline ends came to 15 bases. The CDR3 sequence is 14 residues long. The germline V gene encodes CDR1 MDHEN and CDR2 SYDVKM. In DNA, the CDR3 is TGTGCCAGCAGTTCTAGTCTGAAGGACTATGAGCAGTTCTTC. Its protein is CASSSSLKDYEQFF.

The V gene is TRBV19, the J gene TRBJ1-1; D call uncertain. The CDR3 loop spans 11 amino acids. V lost 4 bases and J lost 4, with 4 bases in between. Germline lookup yields CDR1 LNHDA and CDR2 SQIVND (reference sequence). The CDR3 sequence is CASSTGTEAFF. The CDR3 region has the DNA TGTGCCAGTAGTACCGGCACTGAAGCTTTCTTT.